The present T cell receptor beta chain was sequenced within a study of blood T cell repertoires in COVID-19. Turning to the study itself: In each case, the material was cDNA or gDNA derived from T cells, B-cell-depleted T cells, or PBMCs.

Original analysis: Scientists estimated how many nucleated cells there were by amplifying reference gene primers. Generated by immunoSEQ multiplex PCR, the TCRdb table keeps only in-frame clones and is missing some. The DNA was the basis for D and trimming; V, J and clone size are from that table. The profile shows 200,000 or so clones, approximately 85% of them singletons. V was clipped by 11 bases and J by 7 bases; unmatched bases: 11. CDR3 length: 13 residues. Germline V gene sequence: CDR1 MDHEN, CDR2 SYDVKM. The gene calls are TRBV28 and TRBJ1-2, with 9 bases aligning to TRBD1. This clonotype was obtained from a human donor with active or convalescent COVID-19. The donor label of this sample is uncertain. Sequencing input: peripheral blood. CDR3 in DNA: TGTGCCCTCAGGGACAGGGTGGGTGGTGGCTACACCTTC. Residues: CALRDRVGGGYTF.